This is a list of T cell receptor beta chains from one sample in a study of cytomegalovirus exposure and HLA in healthy donors. Method: immunoSEQ multiplex PCR; TCRdb's copy keeps in-frame clones and lacks some. Its listing shows about 78,000 clones. Sequenced sample: PBMCs. The source of these receptors is a female donor in good health and CMV-seropositive. Each CDR3 is given with its conserved first and last residue. Each record gives: clone size, D gene, J gene, V gene, CDR3 protein, CDR3 DNA. The D gene is left open where the match is weak. A row's size may be missing; if present it is once, few, many or a size class.

.,.,TRBJ2-5,TRBV9,CAIQETQYF,TGTGCCATCCAGGAGACCCAGTACTTC
.,.,TRBJ2-3,TRBV5-1,CASSPRLGSTADTQYF,TGCGCCAGCAGCCCCCGACTAGGTAGCACAGCAGATACGCAGTATTTT
.,TRBD2,TRBJ2-5,TRBV7-2,CASSSRTSGRLETQYF,TGTGCCAGCAGCTCCCGGACTAGCGGGAGGTTAGAGACCCAGTACTTC
medium-sized,.,TRBJ2-1,TRBV30,CAWSVQGKNEQFF,TGTGCCTGGAGTGTACAGGGCAAGAATGAGCAGTTCTTC
.,.,TRBJ1-6,TRBV18,CASSPIIGTAGGDSPLHF,TGTGCCAGCTCACCTATTATAGGGACCGCGGGAGGGGATTCACCCCTCCACTTT
.,.,TRBJ1-4,TRBV7-2,CASSLVGTASNEKLFF,TGTGCCAGCAGCTTAGTTGGAACAGCTTCTAATGAAAAACTGTTTTTT
.,.,TRBJ1-2,TRBV30,CAWSGRGSEGYSF,TGTGCCTGGAGTGGCAGGGGATCGGAAGGCTACTCCTTC
.,.,TRBJ1-5,TRBV18,CASSLEQGFQPQHF,TGTGCCAGCTCACTCGAACAGGGATTTCAGCCCCAGCATTTT
.,TRBD1,TRBJ2-7,TRBV6-1,CASSGRRGQGNEQYF,TGTGCCAGCAGTGGAAGGAGGGGACAGGGGAATGAGCAGTACTTC
.,TRBD2,TRBJ2-3,TRBV9,CASSVLAGADTQYF,TGTGCCAGCAGCGTATTAGCGGGAGCAGATACGCAGTATTTT
.,TRBD1,TRBJ2-7,TRBV19,CASSRQGKGGEQYF,TGTGCCAGTAGTAGACAGGGGAAGGGGGGCGAGCAGTACTTC
.,TRBD1,TRBJ2-7,TRBV5-8,CASSWTGPYEQYF,TGTGCCAGCAGCTGGACAGGGCCCTACGAGCAGTACTTC
.,TRBD1,TRBJ2-1,TRBV2,CASSEDRGQYNEQFF,TGTGCCAGCAGTGAGGACAGGGGGCAGTACAATGAGCAGTTCTTC
.,TRBD2,TRBJ2-1,TRBV29-1,CSSRLAGGLSSYNEQFF,TGCAGCTCTAGACTAGCGGGTGGATTGAGCTCCTACAATGAGCAGTTCTTC
.,TRBD1,TRBJ1-1,TRBV18,CASSRRDRETEAFF,TGTGCCAGCTCACGACGGGACAGGGAGACTGAAGCTTTCTTT
.,.,TRBJ2-7,TRBV27,CASSLQGLSYEQYF,TGTGCCAGCAGTTTACAGGGACTCTCCTACGAGCAGTACTTC
.,TRBD2,TRBJ2-1,TRBV29-1,CSVTLAGGPYNEQFF,TGCAGCGTTACCCTAGCGGGGGGGCCGTACAATGAGCAGTTCTTC
.,TRBD2,TRBJ2-2,TRBV19,CASNPRGGRLRNGELFF,TGTGCCAGTAATCCTCGGGGAGGGAGACTAAGGAACGGGGAGCTGTTTTTT
.,.,TRBJ2-5,TRBV18,CASSPARRRQETQYF,TGTGCCAGCTCACCGGCTCGCCGGAGGCAAGAGACCCAGTACTTC
.,TRBD2,TRBJ2-1,TRBV13,CASSLEGLAGGYEQFF,TGTGCCAGCAGCTTAGAAGGACTAGCGGGAGGCTATGAGCAGTTCTTC
.,.,TRBJ2-1,TRBV9,CASSVKGLSYNEQFF,TGTGCCAGCAGCGTAAAGGGGCTCTCCTACAATGAGCAGTTCTTC
.,TRBD1,TRBJ1-5,TRBV28,CASADRVRQPQHF,TGTGCCAGCGCAGACAGGGTAAGGCAGCCCCAGCATTTT
.,TRBD2,TRBJ2-3,TRBV5-1,CASSLPGTSDTDTQYF,TGCGCCAGCAGCTTGCCCGGGACTAGTGACACAGATACGCAGTATTTT
.,TRBD2,TRBJ2-1,TRBV30,CAWSAGGLCEQFF,TGTGCCTGGAGTGCGGGGGGGTTGTGTGAGCAGTTCTTC
.,TRBD2,TRBJ2-1,TRBV7-3,CASSLNRPGLAGVDDEQFF,TGTGCCAGCAGCTTAAACCGGCCGGGACTAGCGGGAGTGGATGATGAGCAGTTCTTC
.,.,TRBJ1-5,TRBV7-2,CASSFTHSNQPQHF,TGTGCCAGCAGCTTTACTCATAGCAATCAGCCCCAGCATTTT
.,.,TRBJ2-2,TRBV7-6,CASSLSGNTGELFF,TGTGCCAGCAGCTTATCAGGGAACACCGGGGAGCTGTTTTTT
.,.,TRBJ1-6,TRBV4-3,CASSQVLIGGLSPLHF,TGCGCCAGCAGCCAGGTCCTCATCGGGGGTCTTTCACCCCTCCACTTT
.,TRBD2,TRBJ2-7,TRBV27,CASSGGLAGGGVYEQYF,TGTGCCAGCAGTGGGGGACTAGCGGGAGGGGGAGTCTACGAGCAGTACTTC
.,.,TRBJ2-3,TRBV9,CASSVEAGSADTQYF,TGTGCCAGCAGCGTAGAGGCCGGAAGCGCAGATACGCAGTATTTT
.,.,TRBJ2-3,TRBV19,CASSIEGLGADTQYF,TGTGCCAGTAGTATAGAGGGGTTAGGGGCAGATACGCAGTATTTT
.,.,TRBJ2-7,TRBV27,CASRESRRNDEQYF,TGTGCCAGCAGGGAGTCACGGCGTAACGACGAGCAGTACTTC
.,TRBD1,TRBJ2-7,TRBV29-1,CSVTGQGSYEQYF,TGCAGCGTAACGGGACAGGGGTCCTACGAGCAGTACTTC
.,TRBD1,TRBJ2-3,TRBV7-2,CASSINTGQDSTDTQYF,TGTGCCAGCAGCATAAACACCGGACAGGACAGCACAGATACGCAGTATTTT
.,.,TRBJ1-2,TRBV4-3,CASSLSEGGFNYGYTF,TGCGCCAGCAGCCTCTCAGAAGGGGGTTTTAACTATGGCTACACCTTC
.,.,TRBJ2-2,TRBV6-6,CASNPRDFTGELFF,TGTGCCAGCAACCCGAGAGACTTCACCGGGGAGCTGTTTTTT
.,TRBD1,TRBJ2-7,TRBV2,CASRGDRGYEQYF,TGTGCCAGCAGGGGGGACAGGGGCTACGAGCAGTACTTC
.,.,TRBJ1-1,TRBV23-1,CASSQSGGVTNTEAFF,TGCGCCAGCAGTCAATCGGGGGGGGTAACGAACACTGAAGCTTTCTTT
.,.,TRBJ1-1,TRBV27,CASSLGRLTEAFF,TGTGCCAGCAGTTTGGGCCGGCTCACTGAAGCTTTCTTT
.,.,TRBJ1-1,TRBV30,CAWSVMGAAFF,TGTGCCTGGAGCGTAATGGGGGCAGCTTTCTTT
.,TRBD1,TRBJ2-4,TRBV4-1,CAPSRPTGLTGAKNIQYF,TGCGCCCCCAGCCGTCCGACAGGGCTCACGGGAGCCAAAAACATTCAGTACTTC
.,.,TRBJ2-6,TRBV30,CAWRHSGANVLTF,TGTGCCTGGAGACACTCTGGGGCCAACGTCCTGACTTTC
.,TRBD1,TRBJ1-3,TRBV28,CASSVTGGDTIYF,TGTGCCAGCAGCGTCACAGGGGGCGACACCATATATTTT
.,.,TRBJ2-2,TRBV7-3,CASSLAGAAGELFF,TGTGCCAGCAGCTTAGCAGGGGCGGCCGGGGAGCTGTTTTTT
.,.,TRBJ1-2,TRBV6-5,CASSYSTASAGYTF,TGTGCCAGCAGTTACTCCACAGCCTCGGCCGGCTACACCTTC
.,.,TRBJ1-1,TRBV5-1,CASSWGGLGDTEAFF,TGCGCCAGCAGCTGGGGCGGTCTTGGGGACACTGAAGCTTTCTTT
.,TRBD2,TRBJ2-1,TRBV5-1,CASSPRSGGSGNEQFF,TGCGCCAGCAGCCCCCGTAGCGGGGGGTCGGGGAATGAGCAGTTCTTC
.,.,TRBJ2-3,TRBV18,CASSGSGISTDTQYF,TGTGCCAGCTCCGGTTCAGGGATCAGCACAGATACGCAGTATTTT
.,.,TRBJ1-1,TRBV14,CASSQELMNTEAFF,TGTGCCAGCAGCCAAGAACTCATGAACACTGAAGCTTTCTTT
.,TRBD2,TRBJ2-5,TRBV6-5,CASSLAGAYQETQYF,TGTGCCAGCAGTTTAGCGGGAGCCTACCAAGAGACCCAGTACTTC
.,.,TRBJ1-6,TRBV19,CASTFSRTVSPLHF,TGTGCCAGTACCTTTAGTCGGACAGTTTCACCCCTCCACTTT
.,TRBD1,TRBJ1-2,TRBV5-1,CASSPGQGANGYTF,TGCGCCAGCAGTCCCGGACAGGGGGCAAATGGCTACACCTTC
.,TRBD2,TRBJ2-1,TRBV10-3,CAISEHGGARDEQFF,TGTGCCATCAGTGAGCACGGGGGGGCTCGGGATGAGCAGTTCTTC
.,.,TRBJ2-1,TRBV18,CASSPPDRYNEQFF,TGTGCCAGCTCACCCCCCGACAGATACAATGAGCAGTTCTTC
.,TRBD1,TRBJ2-7,TRBV10-1,CASSHAGTGDGEQYF,TGCGCCAGCAGCCATGCCGGGACAGGGGACGGGGAGCAGTACTTC